These 15 T cell receptor beta chains originate from one sample sequenced in a study of patients and donors after allogeneic stem cell transplantation. TCRdb analysed the RT-PCR reads with MiXCR anew, one entry per CDR3 protein. Of approximately 20,000 distinct CDR3 sequences detected, 4.5% to 5.5% appear once; the ten largest clones hold roughly 40%. The specimen sequenced was blood, either unsorted or a sorted T cell fraction (not recorded which). The receptor source for this set is a human donor who was either an allogeneic HSCT recipient or a stem cell or donor lymphocyte infusion donor (not recorded which). It is not recorded whose cells these are; they may come from a transplant donor.

This clonotype has only a few counts. The rearrangement joins TRBV11-3 to TRBJ2-3, with D perhaps TRBD2 (6 bases). This CDR3 has 15 residues. The V end lost 5 bases, the J end lost 0 bases, and 12 bases lay between the germline ends. Germline V gene sequence: CDR1 SGHNT, CDR2 YENEEA. The CDR3 nucleotides are TGTGCCAGCAGCCCAGATGGGACTAGCACAGATACGCAGTATTTT. Protein product: CASSPDGTSTDTQYF.

V gene TRBV5-1 combines with J gene TRBJ2-2; no firm D call. V was trimmed by 5 bases and J by 3 bases, leaving 17 bases between them. The CDR3 has 16 amino acids. CDR1 and CDR2 from the germline V gene are SGHRS and YFSETQ. The chain's CDR3 is CASSSGVLGYTGELFF. As DNA, the CDR3 is TGCGCCAGCAGTAGTGGCGTCCTAGGTTACACCGGGGAGCTGTTTTTT.

CDR3 in DNA: TGTGCCAGCTCACCGGGACAGGGCAACTACAATGAGCAGTTCTTC. This translates into CASSPGQGNYNEQFF. J is TRBJ2-1 and V is TRBV18; the match to TRBD1 covers 9 bases. The junction had 3 bases not matched to a gene; V was cut back by 3 bases and J by 3 bases. The germline V gene has CDR1 KGHSH and CDR2 LQKENI. The CDR3 contains 15 residues.

This sequence joins TRBV11-2 and TRBJ1-5; a possible D gene is TRBD1 (5 bases). This CDR3 has 16 residues. The germline V gene encodes CDR1 SGHAT and CDR2 FQNNGV. The V and J ends lost 10 bases and 4 bases respectively, with 23 bases between them. The CDR3 protein is CANSGTGQEDNQPQHF. CDR3 DNA sequence: TGTGCCAACTCAGGGACGGGGCAGGAGGATAATCAGCCCCAGCATTTT.

This clonotype was recorded at least ten times. The gene calls are TRBV6-1 and TRBJ1-1; D remains unclear. The CDR3 loop spans 12 amino acids. The germline V gene has CDR1 MNHNS and CDR2 SASEGT. The V and J ends lost 0 bases and 5 bases respectively, with 4 bases between them. DNA for the CDR3: TGTGCCAGCAGTGAAGCGAGGACTGAAGCTTTCTTT. Translation gives CASSEARTEAFF.

This clonotype was counted ten times or more. The chain links TRBV5-1 to TRBJ1-1; D unresolved. Trimming cost V 0 bases and J 1 base, with 7 bases left between them. The germline V gene has CDR1 SGHRS and CDR2 YFSETQ. This CDR3 has 14 amino acids. Written as DNA, the CDR3 is TGCGCCAGCAGCTTGGGGTCAGGGAACACTGAAGCTTTCTTT. Protein: CASSLGSGNTEAFF.

In its sample, this clonotype was seen many times. The chain uses TRBV27 and TRBJ1-2; possibly TRBD1 for D (5 bases). The CDR3 loop spans 15 amino acids. Between the trimmed V and J ends, which lost 2 bases and 4 bases, there was a span of 14 bases. In germline, CDR1 is MNHEY, CDR2 SMNVEV (reference sequence). The CDR3 nucleotides read TGTGCCAGCAGTTTAAGCCCAGGGCAAACCTATGGCTACACCTTC. It encodes CASSLSPGQTYGYTF.

At least ten counts were recorded for this clonotype. V is TRBV18 and J is TRBJ1-2, with D possibly being TRBD1 (5 bases). Germline loops: CDR1 KGHSH, CDR2 LQKENI. Trimming pared 0 bases from V and 4 bases from J, leaving 9 bases between. The CDR3 covers 14 residues. As DNA, the CDR3 is TGTGCCAGCTCACCACCGGGGCACAGCTATGGCTACACCTTC. It translates to CASSPPGHSYGYTF.

On this clonotype itself: The DNA is omitted, as the CDR3 cannot be located on it reliably, and the CDR3 follows TCRdb's listing. This chain links TRBV7-9 with TRBJ1-4; the table's TRBD1 call for D was not verified on the DNA. In germline, CDR1 is SEHNR, CDR2 FQNEAQ (reference sequence). The CDR3 spans 16 residues, counting both ends. CDR3 sequence: CASRPNRGTNEKLFFF.

This clonotype was recorded at least ten times. The chain is built from TRBV10-3 and TRBJ2-3; D is perhaps TRBD1 (5 bases). CDR1 is ENHRY and CDR2 is SYGVKD in the germline V gene. The length of the CDR3 is 12 residues. The V and J ends lost 10 bases and 0 bases respectively, with 8 bases between them. CDR3 sequence (DNA): TGTGCCACTCAGGGAAGCACAGATACGCAGTATTTT. Its protein product is CATQGSTDTQYF.

This clonotype has just a few counts. The rearrangement joins TRBV27 to TRBJ2-7; D is possibly TRBD1 or TRBD2 (6 bases each). Germline V CDR1 and CDR2: MNHEY, SMNVEV (reference sequence). The germline V and J ends were trimmed by 7 bases and 5 bases, with 18 bases remaining between them. The CDR3 contains 14 residues. The CDR3 protein is CASKLEGGRHEQYF. The CDR3 region has the DNA TGTGCCAGCAAGTTGGAAGGGGGGAGGCACGAGCAGTACTTC.

This clonotype has a handful of counts. The chain couples TRBV18 to TRBJ1-6, with TRBD1 matching over 7 bases. Germline trimming cut 2 bases from V and 9 bases from J; bases unmatched to any gene: 7. The germline V gene encodes CDR1 KGHSH and CDR2 LQKENI. The CDR3 is 15 residues long. This chain's CDR3 is CASSPSQGGSSPLHF. The CDR3 coding sequence is TGTGCCAGCTCACCAAGTCAGGGGGGATCTTCACCCCTCCACTTT.

This clonotype was observed at least ten times. The genes are TRBV7-9 and TRBJ1-2; D is uncertain. Trimming cost V 1 base and J 4 bases, with 10 bases left between them. The CDR3 has 14 amino acids. CDR1 and CDR2 from the germline V gene are SEHNR and FQNEAQ (reference sequence). In DNA form, the CDR3 reads TGTGCCAGCAGCTTAGAACAGACCTCCTATGGCTACACCTTC. This gives the protein CASSLEQTSYGYTF.

The CDR3 region is CASSLVGLGREKLFF. CDR3 coding DNA: TGTGCCAGCAGCTTAGTGGGTTTGGGTAGGGAAAAACTGTTTTTT. The V call is TRBV11-2, the J call TRBJ1-4; D is unresolved. Germline CDR1 and CDR2: SGHAT and FQNNGV. Trimming cost V 1 base and J 8 bases, with 14 bases left between them. The CDR3 is 15 amino acids.

This clonotype was detected ten times or more. The rearrangement joins TRBV10-1 to TRBJ1-1; no definite D call. The germline V gene encodes CDR1 WNHNN and CDR2 SYGVQD (reference sequence). This CDR3 spans 13 amino acids. The V gene lost 3 bases and the J gene lost 4 bases, with 9 bases spanning the gap. The CDR3 loop is CASSDPGGTEAFF. The CDR3 DNA reads TGCGCCAGCAGTGACCCGGGAGGCACTGAAGCTTTCTTT.